These 21 T cell receptor beta chains were sequenced from one sample in a study of blood T cell repertoires in COVID-19. Only in-frame clones appear in the TCRdb table, and some are missing; sequencing was by immunoSEQ multiplex PCR. The table has about 190,000 clones, 84% seen once. The specimen was peripheral blood. The receptors shown here come from a woman in her sixties or seventies with active or convalescent COVID-19.

The genes are TRBV7-9 and TRBJ1-1, with 7 bases aligning to TRBD1. The germline V gene has CDR1 SEHNR and CDR2 FQNEAQ (reference sequence). There are 15 residues in the CDR3. V shed 1 base, J shed 4 bases, and the junction held 6 bases outside the gene matches. The CDR3 here is CASSLVTGLGTEAFF. The CDR3 DNA follows: TGTGCCAGCAGCTTAGTGACAGGGTTGGGCACTGAAGCTTTCTTT.

This clone was picked up a small number of times. J is TRBJ2-7 and V is TRBV2, with D maybe TRBD1 (6 bases). Per germline, CDR1 SNHLY and CDR2 FYNNEI. This CDR3 has 14 residues. Trimming cost V 4 bases and J 5 bases, with 15 bases left between them. This CDR3 reads CASSVGTSFNEQYF. In DNA form, the CDR3 reads TGTGCCAGCAGTGTTGGGACATCTTTCAACGAGCAGTACTTC.

This chain connects TRBV5-5 to TRBJ1-1; the D is unclear. Between the trimmed V and J ends, which lost 0 bases and 3 bases, there was a span of 6 bases. Germline assignment: CDR1 SGHKS and CDR2 YYEKEE (reference sequence). This CDR3 has 13 amino acids. The CDR3 region has the DNA TGTGCCAGCAGCTTGGACAGAGACACTGAAGCTTTCTTT. This translates into CASSLDRDTEAFF.

The chain links TRBV30 to TRBJ2-1; 9 nucleotides align to TRBD2. Germline values: CDR1 GTSNPN, CDR2 SVGIG (reference sequence). This CDR3 contains 13 residues. The V and J ends lost 5 bases and 9 bases, in that order; junction bases with no gene match: 8. The DNA of the CDR3 is TGTGCCTGGCATCCTAGCGGGAATCGTGAGCAGTTCTTC. It encodes CAWHPSGNREQFF.

This clone was seen a few times. The CDR3 coding sequence is TGTGCCAGTAGCCCCCTAAACCAGGGAACGTACTACGAGCAGTACTTC. This encodes CASSPLNQGTYYEQYF. The V gene is TRBV19, the J gene TRBJ2-7; D might be TRBD1 (5 bases). In germline, CDR1 is LNHDA, CDR2 SQIVND (reference sequence). The length of the CDR3 is 16 residues. Trimming took off 6 bases at V and 3 bases at J, with 21 bases between the two ends.

This clone was observed a few times. V gene TRBV5-5 combines with J gene TRBJ2-1; 10 bases line up with TRBD2. Germline loops: CDR1 SGHKS, CDR2 YYEKEE (reference sequence). V trimming: 4 bases; J trimming: 2 bases; junction bases outside the gene matches: 6. This CDR3 has 16 amino acids. In nucleotides, the CDR3 is TGTGCCAGCAGCACGCCCGGGACTAGCGCCTACAATGAGCAGTTCTTC. Protein sequence: CASSTPGTSAYNEQFF.

The chain links TRBV29-1 to TRBJ2-3; D remains unclear. Germline CDR1 is SQVTM and CDR2 is ANQGSEA. The CDR3 is 13 amino acids. V lost 3 bases to trimming and J lost 2 bases, with 9 bases between them. CDR3 region: CSVEGSFTDTQYF. The CDR3 nucleotides are TGCAGCGTTGAGGGCAGCTTCACAGATACGCAGTATTTT.

CDR3 in amino acids: CASSERQEGTTDTQYF. As DNA, the CDR3 is TGTGCCAGCTCAGAACGCCAAGAGGGGACAACAGATACGCAGTATTTT. This chain links TRBV18 with TRBJ2-3; TRBD1 is a possible D gene (6 bases). V shed 5 bases and J shed 3 bases, with 18 bases lying between them. The germline V gene encodes CDR1 KGHSH and CDR2 LQKENI. There are 16 residues in the CDR3.

The J gene is TRBJ2-1, the V gene TRBV7-8; 12 bases match TRBD2. The CDR3 has 14 residues. Germline V gene data show CDR1 as SGHVS and CDR2 as FQNEAQ. J lost 7 bases, V lost 6 bases, and 4 bases had no gene match. In nucleotides, the CDR3 is TGTGCCAGCAGTAAAACTAGCGGGAGGAATGAGCAGTTCTTC. It codes for CASSKTSGRNEQFF.

The chain carries TRBV2 and TRBJ1-4; 8 bases align to TRBD1. Germline CDR1 reads SNHLY; CDR2 reads FYNNEI. V was clipped by 2 bases and J by 1 base; unmatched bases: 0. The CDR3 covers 15 residues. The CDR3 protein is CASSETGGTNEKLFF. The DNA of the CDR3 is TGTGCCAGCAGTGAAACAGGGGGAACTAATGAAAAACTGTTTTTT.

The chain carries TRBV28 and TRBJ2-7; D uncertain. Germline CDR1 is MDHEN and CDR2 is SYDVKM. Trimming took 6 bases from V and 3 from J, leaving 15 bases between them. This CDR3 comprises 14 residues. The chain's CDR3 is CASRVPEPHYEQYF. As DNA, the CDR3 is TGTGCCAGCAGAGTCCCTGAGCCCCACTACGAGCAGTACTTC.

The chain links TRBV7-3 to TRBJ2-1; 7 bases align to TRBD1. Unmatched junction bases numbered 10, after V lost 5 bases and J lost 0 bases. The CDR3 is 17 amino acids. CDR1 is SGHTA and CDR2 is FQGTGA in the germline V gene. CDR3 coding DNA: TGTGCCAGCAGCGCGACCAACAGGGGCGACTCCTACAATGAGCAGTTCTTC. It translates to CASSATNRGDSYNEQFF.

A note on this clone: One junction end does not reproduce the germline sequence, and a read error may be involved. The CDR3 nucleotides read TGTAGCGTGTCTATCGTCACAGATACGCAGTATTTT. Translation: CSVSIVTDTQYF. This chain connects TRBV29-1 to TRBJ2-3, with D possibly matching TRBD2 (5 bases). Germline lookup yields CDR1 SQVTM and CDR2 ANQGSEA. The length of the CDR3 is 12 residues.

This sequence joins TRBV4-1 and TRBJ1-2; TRBD1 matches at 8 bases. The length of the CDR3 is 13 residues. Germline CDR1 and CDR2: MGHRA and YSYEKL. V shed 6 bases and J 4 bases; nucleotides not matched to a gene: 4. CDR3 residues: CASSDTGGYGYTF. The CDR3 nucleotides are TGCGCCAGCAGTGATACAGGGGGCTATGGCTACACCTTC.

This chain joins TRBV7-3 and TRBJ2-1, with D possibly matching TRBD2 (6 bases). Germline assignment: CDR1 SGHTA and CDR2 FQGTGA. V was pared by 1 base and J by 9 bases, with 16 bases between. The CDR3 runs 15 residues. DNA of the CDR3: TGTGCCAGCAGCTTAAGTGCGGGGTTACAAACTGAGCAGTTCTTC. Protein: CASSLSAGLQTEQFF.

Only one count was recorded for this clone. The chain carries TRBV4-1 and TRBJ1-5; 10 positions match TRBD1. Germline trimming cut 1 base from V and 3 bases from J; bases unmatched to any gene: 3. Germline V CDR1 and CDR2: MGHRA, YSYEKL. The CDR3 contains 16 residues. This CDR3 is CASSQGDRGNNQPQHF. For the CDR3, the DNA is TGCGCCAGCAGCCAAGGGGACAGGGGAAACAATCAGCCCCAGCATTTT.

The chain combines TRBV29-1 with TRBJ1-2; maybe TRBD1 (6 bases). The CDR3 consists of 12 residues. Trimming cost V 5 bases and J 6 bases, with 13 bases left between them. Per the germline V gene, CDR1 is SQVTM and CDR2 is ANQGSEA. CDR3 sequence reads: CSVLGQGNGYTF. CDR3 bases: TGCAGCGTTTTGGGCCAGGGGAATGGCTACACCTTC.

The chain uses TRBV28 and TRBJ2-5, with D tentatively TRBD1 (8 bases). The CDR3 has 13 residues. CDR1 is MDHEN, CDR2 SYDVKM, per germline. The V gene lost 5 bases and the J gene lost 5 bases, with 12 bases spanning the gap. Written as DNA, the CDR3 is TGTGCCAGCAGTCCACAGGGGGGGGAGACCCAGTACTTC. Its protein product is CASSPQGGETQYF.

The chain recombines TRBV24-1 with TRBJ2-7; D unclear. CDR3 length: 15 residues. With 3 bases removed from V and 3 bases from J, the gap between germline ends came to 14 bases. The germline V gene encodes CDR1 KGHDR and CDR2 SFDVKD. The CDR3 loop reads CATSDQDKFLYEQYF. The CDR3 coding sequence is TGTGCCACCAGTGATCAGGATAAGTTCCTCTACGAGCAGTACTTC.

V usage is TRBV7-6 and J usage is TRBJ1-1, with D possibly matching TRBD1 (6 bases). Germline V gene lookup returns CDR1 SGHVS and CDR2 FNYEAQ. The CDR3 is 13 amino acids. Between the trimmed V and J ends, which lost 5 bases and 5 bases, there was a span of 12 bases. The CDR3, as DNA: TGTGCCAGCAGCAACAGGGTAGGGACTGAAGCTTTCTTT. It translates to CASSNRVGTEAFF. Supplemented by reference TRBV7-6 and TRBJ1-1, the full variable domain reads GAGVSQSPRYKVTKRGQDVALRCDPISGHVSLYWYRQALGQGPEFLTYFNYEAQQDKSGLPNDRFSAERPEGSISTLTIQRTEQRDSAMYRCASSNRVGTEAFFGQGTRLTVV.

The chain has TRBV7-7 and TRBJ2-7; 9 nucleotides align to TRBD2. This CDR3 contains 17 residues. After removal of 2 bases from V and 3 bases from J, the junction contained 11 bases not matched to a gene. The germline V gene encodes CDR1 SSHAT and CDR2 FNYEAQ (reference sequence). The CDR3, as DNA: TGTGCCAGCAGCTTACCGGGACTAGCTGTATCGGACTACGAGCAGTACTTC. Translation: CASSLPGLAVSDYEQYF.